The 6 T cell receptor beta chains in this list originate from one sample, sequenced in a study of monozygotic twins with inflammatory bowel disease. With the 5' RACE reads reprocessed, TCRdb shows one record per CDR3 protein and no DNA. The sample is made up of about 160,000 distinct CDR3 sequences, and the top ten hold approximately 2.4% of it. The sequenced material came from blood. These TCRs come from a human donor with ulcerative colitis or Crohn's disease, or a healthy co-twin of an affected twin (not recorded which).

The chain employs TRBV7-2 and TRBJ1-4; without DNA, the TCRdb call of TRBD1 cannot be checked. The CDR3 runs 16 residues. Germline CDR1 reads SGHTA; CDR2 reads FQGNSA. The CDR3 loop reads CASSPRSLATNEKLFF.

This chain uses TRBV11-1 with TRBJ2-5; there is no DNA to check the TCRdb D call of TRBD2. In germline, CDR1 is SGHAT, CDR2 FQDESV (reference sequence). The CDR3 has 13 residues. This CDR3 is CASSSGLWETQYF. The full variable domain, with the rest looked up from reference TRBV11-1 and TRBJ2-5, is EAEVAQSPRYKITEKSQAVAFWCDPISGHATLYWYRQILGQGPELLVQFQDESVVDDSQLPKDRFSAERLKGVDSTLKIQPAELGDSAMYLCASSSGLWETQYFGPGTRLLVL.

The V and J genes are TRBV6-2 or TRBV6-3 and TRBJ2-7. This CDR3 is built from 16 residues. Germline V CDR1 and CDR2: MNHEY, SVGEGT. CDR3 amino acids: CASSYLNLAASYEQYF.

The chain has TRBV5-1 and TRBJ1-1. The germline gives CDR1 SGHRS, CDR2 YFSETQ. The CDR3 has 15 amino acids. CDR3 sequence: CASSLSAGRDTEAFF.

The chain links TRBV11-3 to TRBJ1-2. The germline CDR1 and CDR2 sequences are SGHNT and YENEEA. CDR3 length equals 13 residues. The CDR3 reads CASSLEASYGYTF.

The chain uses TRBV20-1 and TRBJ2-4; the TCRdb call, TRBD1, lacks DNA for checking. The V gene's germline CDR1 is DFQATT and CDR2 SNEGSKA (reference sequence). The length of the CDR3 is 16 residues. The CDR3 spells CSARDWGTVAENIQYF.